The clone carrying this TCR beta chain was found many times. This sample stems from a study of T cells in Graves' hyperthyroidism and ophthalmopathy. RNA transcripts gave rise to amplified TCR beta CDR3 regions. The HTBI primer set was used in a first-round RT-PCR of the TCR CDR3. TCRdb passed the multiplex PCR reads through MiXCR, listing each CDR3 protein once. The sample consists of about 59,000 distinct CDR3 sequences, about 53% of them appearing once. This CDR3 has 15 residues. V shed 3 bases and J 0 bases; nucleotides not matched to a gene: 2. CDR1 and CDR2 from the germline V gene are LGHDT and YNNKEL (reference sequence).

The TCR comes from a woman in her fifties or sixties with Graves' ophthalmopathy. This chain links TRBV3-1 with TRBJ1-5; 7 bases map to TRBD1. The sequenced sample consisted of blood. The CDR3 loop is CASSQGTASNQPQHF. Here the CDR3 DNA reads TGTGCCAGCAGCCAGGGGACAGCTAGCAATCAGCCCCAGCATTTT.